This T cell receptor (beta chain) was obtained from a study of blood T cells in healthy people across ages. The CDR3 is 13 residues long. Per the germline V gene, CDR1 is MNHEY and CDR2 is SVGAGI. V was trimmed by 5 bases and J by 10 bases, leaving 15 bases between them. The use of a sample-barcoded 5' primer and a J-beta primer mix characterized a second PCR of 7 to 11 cycles. TCRdb re-called the 5' RACE reads with MiXCR, one entry per CDR3 protein. Among over a million distinct CDR3 sequences listed, more than 40% were seen once. The chain uses TRBV6-5 and TRBJ2-1; D is unresolved. The sample taken for sequencing was blood. This clonotype was obtained from a woman aged 55-70 years in good health. CDR3 residues: CASSMESVAEQFF. In DNA, the CDR3 is TGTGCCAGCAGTATGGAGAGCGTAGCCGAGCAGTTCTTC.